One and the same sample provided the 31 T cell receptor beta chains below, sequenced in a study of blood T cells in healthy people across ages. Together with a sample-barcoded 5' primer, a J-beta primer mix was included in a second PCR lasting 7 to 11 cycles. TCRdb independently ran MiXCR on the 5' RACE reads; one entry per CDR3 protein. The sample includes 800,000 to 1,300,000 distinct CDR3 sequences, approximately 25% of them seen just once. This same sample was also part of a study on T cells of mothers and their children.

Sequenced sample: blood. The source is a girl aged 2 to 9 in good health.

V is TRBV4-1 and J is TRBJ2-7, with TRBD1 identical over 11 bases. The germline V gene encodes CDR1 MGHRA and CDR2 YSYEKL. The junction had 9 bases not matched to a gene; V was cut back by 4 bases and J by 1 base. This CDR3 has 17 residues. CDR3 bases: TGCGCCAGCAGCCCCCTGGTCGGACAGGGGGCTTCCTACGAGCAGTACTTC. It translates to CASSPLVGQGASYEQYF.

This chain joins TRBV6-2 or TRBV6-3 and TRBJ2-5; 9 bases are a match to TRBD2. This CDR3 contains 15 residues. V trimming: 5 bases; J trimming: 5 bases; junction bases outside the gene matches: 9. Germline V lookup: CDR1 MNHEY, CDR2 SVGEGT. This chain's CDR3 is CASSPNSGSVETQYF. CDR3 DNA: TGTGCCAGCAGTCCAAATAGCGGGAGCGTGGAGACCCAGTACTTC.

This clonotype was detected only a few times. The V and J genes are TRBV6-5 and TRBJ2-5; D possibly corresponds to TRBD2 (6 bases). The CDR3 is 13 amino acids. Germline V lookup: CDR1 MNHEY, CDR2 SVGAGI. Trimming stripped 7 bases from V and 5 bases from J, with 14 bases between. This CDR3 reads CASTGTLGETQYF. The DNA of the CDR3 is TGTGCCAGCACCGGGACTCTGGGGGAGACCCAGTACTTC.

This clonotype was counted only a few times. The junction does not match germline at one end; this may be a read error. The chain is built from TRBV20-1 and TRBJ1-5; 10 bases are shared with TRBD1. The CDR3 sequence is 18 residues long. The V gene's germline CDR1 is DFQATT and CDR2 SNEGSKA (reference sequence). CDR3 sequence reads: CSARNQGQGRYSNQPQHF. DNA of the CDR3: TGCAGCGCTAGAAACCAGGGACAGGGGCGATATAGCAATCAGCCCCAGCATTTT.

This clonotype was counted a few times. The gene calls are TRBV12-5 and TRBJ2-1, with D perhaps TRBD1 (6 bases). This CDR3 comprises 18 residues. Germline assignment: CDR1 LGHNT and CDR2 FRNRAP. The V end lost 3 bases, the J end lost 0 bases, and 18 bases lay between the germline ends. CDR3 loop: CASGLRNKTGSSYNEQFF. For the CDR3, the DNA is TGTGCTAGTGGTTTACGTAATAAAACAGGGAGCTCCTACAATGAGCAGTTCTTC.

The table lists this clonotype with a few counts. The chain joins TRBV29-1 to TRBJ2-7; maybe TRBD1 (6 bases). This CDR3 is 14 amino acids long. The ends were cut back, 3 bases at V and 5 bases at J, with 17 bases in the middle. Germline values: CDR1 SQVTM, CDR2 ANQGSEA. The CDR3 region has the DNA TGCAGCGTTGATGATTCAGGGGAAGGAAACGAGCAGTACTTC. Protein sequence: CSVDDSGEGNEQYF.

The V gene is TRBV27, the J gene TRBJ2-5; D remains unclear. This CDR3 region has 14 residues. Germline V lookup: CDR1 MNHEY, CDR2 SMNVEV (reference sequence). V gave up 3 bases and J gave up 4 bases, with 12 bases separating them. In nucleotides, the CDR3 is TGTGCCAGCAGTTTTGGGCTTAACGTAGAGACCCAGTACTTC. Its protein is CASSFGLNVETQYF.

V is TRBV29-1 and J is TRBJ2-5; no definite D call. CDR1 SQVTM and CDR2 ANQGSEA come from the germline V gene. The CDR3 spans 12 residues. The V gene lost 5 bases and the J gene lost 1 base, with 8 bases spanning the gap. The CDR3 sequence is CSVLRSQETQYF. The CDR3 bases are TGCAGCGTTCTGAGGTCCCAAGAGACCCAGTACTTC.

This chain connects TRBV9 to TRBJ2-5, with 7 nucleotides matching TRBD2. The V and J ends lost 2 bases and 5 bases, in that order; junction bases with no gene match: 12. The CDR3 runs 16 residues. Germline lookup yields CDR1 SGDLS and CDR2 YYNGEE. CDR3 sequence: CASSVRTGGRQETQYF. CDR3 DNA sequence: TGTGCCAGCAGCGTCAGAACGGGGGGACGTCAGGAGACCCAGTACTTC.

The J gene is TRBJ1-2, the V gene TRBV2, with D perhaps TRBD1 (6 bases). The CDR3 has 13 amino acids. V lost 0 bases and J lost 8, with 10 bases in between. Germline CDR1 SNHLY, CDR2 FYNNEI. The CDR3, as DNA: TGTGCCAGCAGTGAAGCAGGGGGAGGAGGCTACACCTTC. Translating gives CASSEAGGGGYTF.

This clonotype was seen more than once but under ten times. J is TRBJ1-1 and V is TRBV2; D is uncertain. CDR1 SNHLY and CDR2 FYNNEI come from the germline V gene. The CDR3 covers 13 residues. Trimming removed 4 bases from V and 0 bases from J, with 6 bases in between. CDR3 loop: CASSADMNTEAFF. The CDR3 DNA is TGTGCCAGCAGTGCAGACATGAACACTGAAGCTTTCTTT.

This clonotype was observed a few times. The chain recombines TRBV27 with TRBJ2-1, with a possible D match to TRBD1 (5 bases). The V end was cut by 4 bases, the J end by 7 bases, with 20 bases between. From germline, CDR1 is MNHEY and CDR2 SMNVEV (reference sequence). The CDR3 extends over 16 amino acids. The CDR3 is CASSWGRVILGNEQFF. CDR3 bases: TGTGCCAGCAGTTGGGGCAGGGTCATTCTGGGTAATGAGCAGTTCTTC.

This clonotype has ten or more counts. The chain links TRBV6-1 to TRBJ1-2; D not certain. The V gene's germline CDR1 is MNHNS and CDR2 SASEGT. CDR3 length equals 15 residues. V lost 4 bases and J lost 0, with 12 bases in between. CDR3 protein: CASSAPGYSNYGYTF. The DNA for the CDR3 is TGTGCCAGCAGTGCTCCGGGGTACTCTAACTATGGCTACACCTTC.

The sample holds many counts of this clonotype. The CDR3 spells CSARLAGRGEEQFF. CDR3 nucleotides: TGCAGTGCTAGACTAGCGGGAAGGGGGGAAGAGCAGTTCTTC. The chain employs TRBV20-1 and TRBJ2-1, with TRBD2 matching over 9 bases. The CDR3 covers 14 residues. The V gene end was trimmed by 2 bases and the J gene end by 10 bases; junction bases not matched to a gene: 9. Germline V gives CDR1 DFQATT, CDR2 SNEGSKA (reference sequence).

The V and J genes are TRBV6-2 or TRBV6-3 and TRBJ2-5; D gene unclear. Trimming cost V 6 bases and J 4 bases, with 15 bases left between them. Germline V gene sequence: CDR1 MNHEY, CDR2 SVGEGT. The CDR3 spans 14 residues. The CDR3 region is CASSSRLGRETQYF. The DNA of the CDR3 is TGTGCCAGCAGCTCCCGTCTTGGACGAGAGACCCAGTACTTC.

This clonotype was counted between two and nine times. The V call is TRBV6-2 or TRBV6-3, the J call TRBJ2-5, with 8 bases matching TRBD1. CDR1 and CDR2 from the germline V gene are MNHEY and SVGEGT. The CDR3 covers 16 residues. The trim removed 0 bases at V and 3 bases at J, leaving 6 bases unmatched. CDR3 coding DNA: TGTGCCAGCAGTTACTCGTCCGGACAGGGAAAAGAGACCCAGTACTTC. Translation gives CASSYSSGQGKETQYF.

A few counts support this clonotype. The chain has TRBV12-3 or TRBV12-4 and TRBJ2-5; D is possibly TRBD2 (5 bases). This CDR3 region has 15 residues. V was cut by 3 bases and J by 2 bases, with 13 bases left in between. The CDR3 is CASSFGRRRQETQYF. CDR3 coding DNA: TGTGCCAGCAGTTTCGGCAGGAGGCGGCAAGAGACCCAGTACTTC.

The chain combines TRBV12-3 or TRBV12-4 with TRBJ2-5; 11 bases align to TRBD2. Near its end, the DNA agrees better with TRBJ2-1, so the J call may be wrong. The CDR3 loop spans 14 amino acids. For the CDR3, the DNA is TGTGCCAGCAGTCGGACTAGCGGGTTACATGAGCAGTTCTTC. Encoded protein: CASSRTSGLHEQFF.

This clonotype was seen repeatedly, ten times or more. This sequence joins TRBV28 and TRBJ2-1; 7 nucleotides line up with TRBD2. Germline V gene data show CDR1 as MDHEN and CDR2 as SYDVKM. The junction had 11 bases not matched to a gene; V was cut back by 3 bases and J by 3 bases. CDR3 length: 17 amino acids. CDR3 amino acids: CASSFFSLANFYNEQFF. The CDR3 DNA is TGTGCCAGCAGTTTTTTCTCACTAGCGAATTTCTACAATGAGCAGTTCTTC.

The CDR3 loop reads CSAREGTKPEQFF. The CDR3 bases are TGCAGTGCTAGAGAGGGGACCAAGCCTGAGCAGTTCTTC. This chain links TRBV20-1 with TRBJ2-1, with D perhaps assigned TRBD1 or TRBD2 (5 bases each). The ends were cut back, 0 bases at V and 9 bases at J, with 12 bases in the middle. Germline V gives CDR1 DFQATT, CDR2 SNEGSKA (reference sequence). The CDR3 covers 13 residues.

V gene TRBV12-3 or TRBV12-4 combines with J gene TRBJ2-2; the D call may be TRBD1 or TRBD2 (5 bases each). V lost 8 bases, J lost 2 bases, and 12 bases lay in between. The CDR3 extends over 14 amino acids. The CDR3 coding sequence is TGTGCCAGCCGGAGAGGGGCCAACACCGGGGAGCTGTTTTTT. Encoded protein: CASRRGANTGELFF.

The sample holds a few counts of this clonotype. This could be a read error, since a much larger clone is one nucleotide away. The chain couples TRBV7-8 to TRBJ2-3; 11 bases are shared with TRBD2. Germline CDR1 and CDR2: SGHVS and FQNEAQ. V shed 6 bases and J 5 bases; nucleotides not matched to a gene: 7. This CDR3 contains 15 residues. This chain's CDR3 is CASSSTSGEVDTQYF. The CDR3 DNA follows: TGTGCCAGCAGTTCGACTAGCGGGGAGGTAGATACGCAGTATTTT.

This sequence joins TRBV7-9 and TRBJ1-1; D possibly corresponds to TRBD1 (5 bases). Germline CDR1 reads SEHNR; CDR2 reads FQNEAQ (reference sequence). The CDR3 is made up of 14 amino acids. Trimming pared 5 bases from V and 4 bases from J, leaving 14 bases between. The CDR3, as DNA: TGTGCCAGCAGCCTCACGACCGGGGGCACTGAAGCTTTCTTT. Amino acids: CASSLTTGGTEAFF.

V gene TRBV2 combines with J gene TRBJ2-5; 12 nucleotides match TRBD2. The DNA matches TRBJ2-7 better at its end, which makes the J call doubtful. Looked up from germline, CDR1 is SNHLY and CDR2 is FYNNEI. The CDR3 has 16 amino acids. The CDR3 loop is CASSKRTSGTTCEQYF. The DNA for the CDR3 is TGTGCCAGCAGTAAGAGGACTAGCGGGACAACCTGCGAGCAGTACTTC.

The chain recombines TRBV28 with TRBJ2-1, with 9 bases lining up with TRBD2. Germline V gene sequence: CDR1 MDHEN, CDR2 SYDVKM. Trimming cost V 8 bases and J 2 bases; bases outside gene matches: 4. The CDR3 runs 14 residues. CDR3 in amino acids: CASFSGGPYNEQFF. CDR3 sequence (DNA): TGTGCCAGCTTTAGCGGGGGACCCTACAATGAGCAGTTCTTC.

As for this clonotype: At one end, the junction sequence differs from germline, possibly due to a read error. This chain links TRBV29-1 with TRBJ1-2; D not certain. This CDR3 spans 10 amino acids. Germline CDR1 SQVTM, CDR2 ANQGSEA. In nucleotides, the CDR3 is TGCAGCGTTGAAGATCATGCGAAACAGTTC. Translating it yields CSVEDHAKQF.

This clonotype was observed a few times. The chain employs TRBV6-1 and TRBJ1-1, with D possibly TRBD1 on 5 matching bases. The CDR3 has 11 amino acids. Germline-derived CDR1 and CDR2 are MNHNS and SASEGT. V was cut by 10 bases and J by 11 bases, with 17 bases left in between. CDR3 nucleotide sequence: TGTGCCACCGCAACTGGGGGTTTGGCTTTCTTT. Its protein product is CATATGGLAFF.

This clonotype turned up a few times. The chain carries TRBV18 and TRBJ1-2; D not certain. The CDR3 runs to 14 residues. CDR1 is KGHSH and CDR2 is LQKENI in the germline V gene. Between the trimmed V and J ends, which lost 3 bases and 8 bases, there was a span of 16 bases. Written as DNA, the CDR3 is TGTGCCAGCTCACCCGAAGGAACGGTTCTAGGCTACACCTTC. Protein: CASSPEGTVLGYTF.

The gene calls are TRBV20-1 and TRBJ2-5, with D possibly called TRBD1 or TRBD2 (7 bases each). There are 15 residues in the CDR3. CDR1 DFQATT and CDR2 SNEGSKA come from the germline V gene (reference sequence). The germline V and J ends were trimmed by 3 bases and 4 bases, with 18 bases remaining between them. The CDR3: CSARRQGGISETQYF. The CDR3 nucleotides are TGCAGTGCTAGGCGACAGGGAGGGATTTCAGAGACCCAGTACTTC.

V is TRBV7-9 and J is TRBJ2-7; TRBD1 or TRBD2 may be the D gene (5 bases each). The V gene lost 8 bases and the J gene lost 4 bases, with 15 bases spanning the gap. Per germline, CDR1 SEHNR and CDR2 FQNEAQ (reference sequence). The CDR3 runs 13 residues. CDR3 nucleotides: TGTGCCAGCGGGGGACCTATTGTTTACGAGCAGTACTTC. It encodes CASGGPIVYEQYF.

This chain uses TRBV5-1 with TRBJ2-5; D unresolved. Germline V lookup: CDR1 SGHRS, CDR2 YFSETQ. Trimming cost V 5 bases and J 3 bases, with 11 bases left between them. There are 13 residues in the CDR3. The CDR3 protein is CASSWTAEETQYF. The CDR3 nucleotides read TGCGCCAGCAGTTGGACGGCTGAAGAGACCCAGTACTTC.